What follows is one T cell receptor (beta chain) and its context. Its antigen remains unidentified. The record originates from a study of cytomegalovirus exposure and HLA in healthy donors. V was clipped by 5 bases and J by 0 bases, with 11 bases between them. The CDR3 has 15 amino acids. Per the germline V gene, CDR1 is LNHDA and CDR2 is SQIVND (reference sequence). Study observations and caveats: TCR beta chain V- and J-gene trimming was linked, in a later analysis, to a missense variant in DCLRE1C.

The donors (healthy individuals) were bone marrow donors. Both 60 Vbeta primers and 13 Jbeta primers went into the PCR. Sequencing used immunoSEQ multiplex PCR; TCRdb keeps in-frame clones, though not all of them. The table has 200,000 to 300,000 clones, 70% to 90% seen once. The chain links TRBV19 to TRBJ2-1; D is unresolved. The receptor's source is a middle-aged woman in good health and CMV-seropositive. Sequenced material: PBMCs. This chain's CDR3 is CASSSHESSYNEQFF. CDR3 coding DNA: TGTGCCAGTAGTTCGCACGAGAGCTCCTACAATGAGCAGTTCTTC.